The 32 T cell receptor beta chains presented below share a single source sample, sequenced in a study of blood T cells in healthy people across ages. It was with a sample-barcoded 5' primer and a J-beta primer mix that a second PCR of roughly 6 to 12 cycles was run. TCRdb passed the 5' RACE reads through MiXCR, listing each CDR3 protein once. The table records hundreds of thousands of distinct CDR3 sequences, roughly 27% of them present only once. Source material: blood. The receptors shown here come from a woman between 65 and 79 years old in good health.

The chain is built from TRBV12-3 or TRBV12-4 and TRBJ1-1; D uncertain. The V gene lost 5 bases and the J gene lost 4 bases, with 17 bases spanning the gap. CDR3 size: 15 residues. The CDR3 bases are TGTGCCAGCAGTCCATCCCCGTCGCCGACCACTGAAGCTTTCTTT. This codes for CASSPSPSPTTEAFF.

There are a few counts of this clonotype. The CDR3 here is CASSYTYSSENEQFF. The DNA of the CDR3 is TGTGCCAGCAGTTACACCTACAGTTCGGAAAATGAGCAGTTCTTC. The chain combines TRBV6-5 with TRBJ2-1; D gene unclear. The length of the CDR3 is 15 residues. The germline V gene has CDR1 MNHEY and CDR2 SVGAGI. Trimming cost V 2 bases and J 7 bases, with 15 bases left between them.

This clonotype was recorded a few times. This rearrangement joins TRBV12-3 or TRBV12-4 to TRBJ1-2; D might be TRBD1 (5 bases). With 6 bases removed from V and 0 bases from J, the gap between germline ends came to 14 bases. The CDR3 totals 15 residues. The CDR3 DNA reads TGTGCCAGCAGAGCCGAGGGACTTACTAACTATGGCTACACCTTC. Its protein product is CASRAEGLTNYGYTF.

This clonotype was counted ten times or more. V gene TRBV4-1 combines with J gene TRBJ1-1; D perhaps matches TRBD1 (5 bases). V was shortened by 0 bases and J by 8 bases, with 16 bases between the two germline ends. The CDR3 loop spans 15 amino acids. CDR1 is MGHRA, CDR2 YSYEKL, per germline. The CDR3 here is CASSQDKITGEEAFF. CDR3 DNA: TGCGCCAGCAGCCAAGATAAAATAACGGGGGAAGAAGCTTTCTTT.

About this clonotype: This sequence may be a read error, since a much larger clone differs from it by one base. The chain recombines TRBV7-6 with TRBJ1-2; TRBD1 aligns across 7 bases. The length of the CDR3 is 14 residues. Germline loops: CDR1 SGHVS, CDR2 FNYEAQ. The CDR3 DNA reads as TGTGCCAGCAGCTTACTAGAGGGGGCCTATGGCTGCACCTTC. It yields the protein CASSLLEGAYGCTF. Combining the CDR3 with reference TRBV7-6 and TRBJ1-2 gives the whole variable domain GAGVSQSPRYKVTKRGQDVALRCDPISGHVSLYWYRQALGQGPEFLTYFNYEAQQDKSGLPNDRFSAERPEGSISTLTIQRTEQRDSAMYRCASSLLEGAYGCTFGSGTRLTVV.

Regarding this clonotype: This may be a read error, as it is one base from a much larger clone. The chain joins TRBV28 to TRBJ2-5, with TRBD1 identical over 9 bases. Trimming cost V 4 bases and J 5 bases; bases outside gene matches: 17. CDR1 is MDHEN, CDR2 SYDVKM, per germline. The CDR3 covers 18 residues. The CDR3 region is CASSSIVVGQGRRETQYF. In nucleotides, the CDR3 is TGTGCCAGCAGTTCCATAGTAGTTGGACAGGGGAGGAGGGAGACCCAGTACTTC. Looking up the rest from reference TRBV28 and TRBJ2-5 gives the full variable domain: DVKVTQSSRYLVKRTGEKVFLECVQDMDHENMFWYRQDPGLGLRLIYFSYDVKMKEKGDIPEGYSVSREKKERFSLILESASTNQTSMYLCASSSIVVGQGRRETQYFGPGTRLLVL.

The rearrangement links TRBV5-4 to TRBJ2-5; 11 nucleotides align to TRBD2. Germline V lookup: CDR1 SGHNT, CDR2 YYREEE (reference sequence). The CDR3 is made up of 15 amino acids. After removal of 5 bases from V and 2 bases from J, the junction contained 5 bases not matched to a gene. DNA for the CDR3: TGTGCCAGCAGATCTAGCGGGAGGTTTCAAGAGACCCAGTACTTC. It yields the protein CASRSSGRFQETQYF.

The sample holds a few counts of this clonotype. Here the CDR3 reads CASSQGQALSGTQYF. Here the CDR3 DNA reads TGCGCCAGCAGCCAGGGACAGGCCCTATCAGGGACCCAGTACTTC. The chain employs TRBV5-1 and TRBJ2-5; 8 positions match TRBD1. There are 15 residues in the CDR3. CDR1 and CDR2 (germline): SGHRS, YFSETQ. J lost 7 bases, V lost 4 bases, and 12 bases had no gene match.

As to this clonotype: The junction and the germline gene differ at one end; a read error may be behind it. CDR3 protein: CVTGKRAGDLTDTQYF. Written as DNA, the CDR3 is TGTGTCACAGGGAAGAGGGCGGGAGATCTCACAGATACACAGTATTTT. This chain links TRBV6-1 with TRBJ2-3; weak D call: TRBD2 (7 bases). The CDR3 totals 16 residues. Germline CDR1 reads MNHNS; CDR2 reads SASEGT.

In its sample, this clonotype was seen a few times. J is TRBJ2-5 and V is TRBV5-1; maybe TRBD1 (7 bases). The DNA end is more similar to TRBJ2-7, so the J call may be wrong. This CDR3 comprises 13 residues. Germline V lookup: CDR1 SGHRS, CDR2 YFSETQ. DNA for the CDR3: TGCGCCAGCCGCCAGGGGGGAGCCTACGAGCAGTACTTC. Residues: CASRQGGAYEQYF.

This clonotype has just a few counts. The chain couples TRBV10-3 to TRBJ2-4; 7 nucleotides match TRBD1. The CDR3 sequence is 19 residues long. Germline assignment: CDR1 ENHRY and CDR2 SYGVKD. V dropped 3 bases and J dropped 0; count of bases not matched to a gene: 14. CDR3 sequence reads: CAISEAPGTDDPAKNIQYF. CDR3 nucleotides: TGTGCCATCAGTGAAGCCCCCGGGACAGACGATCCAGCCAAAAACATTCAGTACTTC.

The rearrangement links TRBV10-3 to TRBJ1-2; D unclear. Germline CDR1 is ENHRY and CDR2 is SYGVKD. Trimming took 0 bases from V and 5 from J, leaving 7 bases between them. CDR3 length equals 13 residues. CDR3 residues: CAISESSWYGYTF. In DNA, the CDR3 is TGTGCCATCAGTGAGTCGTCCTGGTATGGCTACACCTTC.

This chain links TRBV5-1 with TRBJ2-7, with D possibly being TRBD2 (6 bases). Trimming removed 3 bases from V and 5 bases from J, with 12 bases in between. Germline CDR1 reads SGHRS; CDR2 reads YFSETQ. The CDR3 extends over 13 amino acids. This CDR3 is CASSWTGDHEQYF. For the CDR3, the DNA is TGCGCCAGCAGCTGGACGGGGGACCACGAGCAGTACTTC.

The rearrangement links TRBV3-1 to TRBJ2-7, with a weak D call TRBD2 (5 bases). Trimming left V 4 bases short and J 5 bases short, with 18 bases between. The germline V gene encodes CDR1 LGHDT and CDR2 YNNKEL (reference sequence). The CDR3 runs to 15 residues. This CDR3 is CASSLPSRERHEQYF. The CDR3, as DNA: TGTGCCAGCAGCCTCCCTTCTCGGGAACGGCACGAGCAGTACTTC.

This clonotype turned up a few times. Because it lacks the conserved phenylalanine or tryptophan at the end, this CDR3 is likely a read error. The chain couples TRBV10-3 to TRBJ2-1, with TRBD1 identical over 12 bases. CDR1 and CDR2 from the germline V gene are ENHRY and SYGVKD. This CDR3 contains 15 residues. V shed 6 bases, J shed 4 bases, and the junction held 4 bases outside the gene matches. The CDR3 DNA is TGTGCCATCAGCTCGGGACAGGGGGCTTACAATGAGCAGTTCCTC. The encoded protein is CAISSGQGAYNEQFL.

This clonotype occurred a few times. As the CDR3 is not closed by the conserved phenylalanine or tryptophan, this likely results from a read error. The chain employs TRBV12-3 or TRBV12-4 and TRBJ2-2; maybe TRBD2 (5 bases). The CDR3 extends over 13 amino acids. V was trimmed by 2 bases and J by 6 bases, leaving 7 bases between them. CDR3 DNA sequence: TGTGCCAGCAGTTTACCGGGGTCCGGGGAGCTGTTTCTT. It specifies CASSLPGSGELFL.

The sample holds many counts of this clonotype. The chain combines TRBV29-1 with TRBJ1-4; no clear D. V shed 4 bases and J shed 4 bases, with 10 bases lying between them. The CDR3 extends over 13 amino acids. Germline V CDR1 and CDR2: SQVTM, ANQGSEA. The CDR3 bases are TGCAGCGTTGGCACAGCGTTTAATGAAAAACTGTTTTTT. Translation: CSVGTAFNEKLFF.

This clonotype has a handful of counts. The rearrangement uses TRBV28 and TRBJ2-2, with a possible D match to TRBD2 (5 bases). Per the germline V gene, CDR1 is MDHEN and CDR2 is SYDVKM. The length of the CDR3 is 15 residues. CDR3 in amino acids: CAARSTAEGTGELFF. The CDR3 bases are TGTGCAGCCCGATCTACTGCCGAGGGTACCGGGGAGCTGTTTTTT.

The genes are TRBV4-3 and TRBJ2-1; 13 bases agree with TRBD2. Germline lookup yields CDR1 LGHNA and CDR2 YSLEER. Trimming took 1 base from V and 8 from J; bases not matched to a gene: 8. The CDR3 is made up of 17 amino acids. CDR3 loop: CASSQAPGTSGIDEQFF. CDR3 DNA sequence: TGCGCCAGCAGCCAAGCCCCCGGGACTAGCGGGATCGATGAGCAGTTCTTC.

The CDR3 nucleotides are TGCGCCAGCAGCTTGGGCACAGAAGACGAGCAGTACTTC. Translating it yields CASSLGTEDEQYF. The genes are TRBV5-1 and TRBJ2-7; D is ambiguous. The V gene lost 0 bases and the J gene lost 5 bases, with 9 bases spanning the gap. CDR1 is SGHRS, CDR2 YFSETQ, per germline. CDR3 size: 13 residues. Looking up the rest from reference TRBV5-1 and TRBJ2-7 gives the full variable domain: KAGVTQTPRYLIKTRGQQVTLSCSPISGHRSVSWYQQTPGQGLQFLFEYFSETQRNKGNFPGRFSGRQFSNSRSEMNVSTLELGDSALYLCASSLGTEDEQYFGPGTRLTVT.

The V and J genes are TRBV20-1 and TRBJ2-5; D possibly uses TRBD1 or TRBD2 (5 bases each). The J call could be wrong; TRBJ2-1 is a better fit for the DNA end. This CDR3 region has 13 residues. From germline, CDR1 is DFQATT and CDR2 SNEGSKA (reference sequence). The CDR3 region is CSARDRTRGEQFF. The CDR3 DNA follows: TGCAGTGCTAGAGATCGAACTAGGGGTGAGCAGTTCTTC.

The chain uses TRBV2 and TRBJ1-3; D is possibly TRBD1 (6 bases). This CDR3 region has 14 residues. From germline, CDR1 is SNHLY and CDR2 FYNNEI. The V and J ends lost 10 bases and 0 bases respectively, with 13 bases between them. CDR3 region: CAIHRDLSGNTIYF. The CDR3 coding sequence is TGTGCCATCCACAGGGACCTCTCTGGAAACACCATATATTTT.

This chain joins TRBV28 and TRBJ1-1; 8 bases match TRBD1. Germline CDR1 MDHEN, CDR2 SYDVKM. This CDR3 spans 15 amino acids. V shed 7 bases, J shed 7 bases, and the junction held 14 bases outside the gene matches. The CDR3 spells CASTSKAGTGREAFF. CDR3 bases: TGTGCCAGCACGTCAAAGGCGGGGACAGGCCGTGAAGCTTTCTTT.

The V gene is TRBV9, the J gene TRBJ2-5, with D possibly TRBD2 on 5 matching bases. The germline V gene encodes CDR1 SGDLS and CDR2 YYNGEE. V lost 0 bases and J 2 bases, leaving 11 bases between the germline ends. This CDR3 is built from 15 residues. The CDR3 region is CASSVAGLGQETQYF. The DNA of the CDR3 is TGTGCCAGCAGCGTAGCGGGATTGGGTCAAGAGACCCAGTACTTC.

This clonotype was seen a handful of times. The V gene is TRBV28, the J gene TRBJ1-5; TRBD1 aligns across 9 bases. CDR1 is MDHEN and CDR2 is SYDVKM in the germline V gene. The CDR3 loop spans 15 amino acids. J gave up 4 bases and V 5 bases, and 6 bases lay outside the gene matches. The CDR3 spells CASSVPGQGNQPQHF. CDR3 nucleotide sequence: TGTGCCAGCAGTGTACCGGGACAGGGAAATCAGCCCCAGCATTTT.

There are a few counts of this clonotype. The chain couples TRBV4-2 to TRBJ2-5; the D is unclear. This CDR3 is built from 15 residues. Germline CDR1 LGHNA, CDR2 YNFKEQ. The ends were cut back, 1 base at V and 2 bases at J, with 11 bases in the middle. For the CDR3, the DNA is TGTGCCAGCAGCCAAGGGCTAGTCTTTCAAGAGACCCAGTACTTC. It encodes CASSQGLVFQETQYF.

There are a few counts of this clonotype. This sequence joins TRBV6-1 and TRBJ2-1; TRBD1 might be the D (5 bases). With the DNA end fitting TRBJ2-7 better, the J assignment may be wrong. The CDR3 has 11 residues. Germline assignment: CDR1 MNHNS and CDR2 SASEGT. CDR3 nucleotide sequence: TGTGCCAGCACCTCAGGGCGCGAGCAGTACTTC. This translates into CASTSGREQYF.

This chain uses TRBV2 with TRBJ2-5; D is perhaps TRBD1 or TRBD2 (5 bases each). The germline V and J ends were trimmed by 7 bases and 5 bases, with 17 bases remaining between them. CDR3 length: 14 amino acids. The germline CDR1 and CDR2 sequences are SNHLY and FYNNEI. For the CDR3, the DNA is TGTGCCAGCATCCGAGAGTCGGGGCGGGAGACCCAGTACTTC. Its translation: CASIRESGRETQYF.

This clonotype was seen a few times. The gene calls are TRBV7-9 and TRBJ1-4, with 9 bases lining up with TRBD1. The CDR3 has 16 residues. V shed 2 bases, J shed 4 bases, and the junction held 5 bases outside the gene matches. Germline CDR1 is SEHNR and CDR2 is FQNEAQ (reference sequence). The CDR3 protein is CASSLRLDRGNEKLFF. CDR3 DNA sequence: TGTGCCAGCAGCTTAAGGTTGGACAGGGGTAATGAAAAACTGTTTTTT.

This clonotype has a handful of counts. The chain employs TRBV12-3 or TRBV12-4 and TRBJ2-2; 10 nucleotides line up with TRBD2. Trimming removed 7 bases from V and 6 bases from J; junction bases left unmatched: 11. The length of the CDR3 is 16 residues. This chain's CDR3 is CASMASGRASAGELFF. CDR3 in DNA: TGTGCCAGCATGGCGAGCGGGAGGGCCTCGGCCGGGGAGCTGTTTTTT.

As to this clonotype: A read error may produce the germline difference seen at one junction end. The V call is TRBV4-2, the J call TRBJ1-1; the D gene is possibly TRBD1 (6 bases). The CDR3 is 17 amino acids. The germline V gene encodes CDR1 LGHNA and CDR2 YNFKEQ. The CDR3: CTSSQVYSGTPNTEAFF. CDR3 sequence (DNA): TGTACCAGCAGCCAGGTTTATTCCGGGACACCAAACACTGAAGCTTTCTTT.

The V gene is TRBV6-6, the J gene TRBJ2-3; TRBD1 aligns across 7 bases. The CDR3 has 15 amino acids. Trimming took 6 bases from V and 2 from J; bases not matched to a gene: 8. Germline CDR1 reads MNHNY; CDR2 reads SVGAGI (reference sequence). DNA for the CDR3: TGTGCCAGCAGCCCCCGGGACAGAGCCACAGATACGCAGTATTTT. Amino acid sequence: CASSPRDRATDTQYF.